Listed below are T cell receptor beta chains from one sample, sequenced in a study of T-cell memory formation after mild COVID-19. TCRdb reprocessed the 5' RACE reads via MiXCR and lists one record per CDR3 protein. The sample has fewer than 450,000 distinct CDR3 sequences, 24% seen once. The sequenced sample was PBMCs or a T cell subset sorted from them (not recorded which). These receptor sequences come from an adult woman who had mild COVID-19 (a few samples of this study predate the infection). Cell type and time point are not known. Each CDR3 is given without its conserved first and last residue. The order of the fields is J gene, V gene, CDR3 protein.

TRBJ2-3	TRBV7-9	ASQGTDTQY
TRBJ2-2	TRBV5-1	ASSWDISNTGELF
TRBJ1-1	TRBV6-2/TRBV6-3	ASSYRDLNTEAF
TRBJ1-1	TRBV20-1	SARDPGVYNTEAF
TRBJ2-7	TRBV5-4	ASSLDRMETGEQY
TRBJ1-5	TRBV30	AWSGTATYQPQH
TRBJ2-3	TRBV7-2	ASSWKKSGGGTDTQY
TRBJ1-1	TRBV13	ASSGGQGRPNTEAF
TRBJ2-2	TRBV2	ASSERGELF
TRBJ1-5	TRBV5-1	ASSLEGTGLGQPQH
TRBJ1-4	TRBV6-2/TRBV6-3	ASRAGQTTTNEKLF
TRBJ1-2	TRBV7-9	ASSPGQGTST
TRBJ1-1	TRBV5-1	ASSLGQGARNTEAF
TRBJ2-1	TRBV5-6	ASSFRGDSSYNEQF
TRBJ2-3	TRBV5-1	ASSLASPNTQY
TRBJ1-1	TRBV15	ATSRGQLNTEAF
TRBJ2-1	TRBV12-3/TRBV12-4	ASKTFSYNEQF
TRBJ1-5	TRBV20-1	SASLRVTQPQH
TRBJ2-1	TRBV6-2/TRBV6-3	ASSYYRGHNEQF
TRBJ2-1	TRBV7-9	ASSGRKNNEQF